Below are 14 T cell receptor beta chains sequenced from a single sample in a study of T cells in Graves' hyperthyroidism and ophthalmopathy. From RNA transcripts, TCR beta CDR3 regions were amplified. TCR CDR3 underwent first-round RT-PCR with the HTBI primer set. TCRdb reprocessed the multiplex PCR reads via MiXCR and lists one record per CDR3 protein. The data hold fewer than 700,000 distinct CDR3 sequences, with over 15% observed a single time. The sequencing sample was made of blood. These TCRs come from a woman under 30 with Graves' ophthalmopathy.

In its sample, this clonotype was seen many times. The rearrangement joins TRBV28 to TRBJ1-1; perhaps TRBD1 as D (5 bases). The V gene's germline CDR1 is MDHEN and CDR2 SYDVKM. This CDR3 has 14 amino acids. V was cut by 7 bases and J by 0 bases, with 12 bases left in between. The CDR3 sequence is CASMRGGMNTEAFF. DNA of the CDR3: TGTGCCAGCATGAGGGGTGGGATGAACACTGAAGCTTTCTTT.

The chain links TRBV6-1 to TRBJ1-4, with 9 bases lining up with TRBD1. CDR3 length: 14 residues. CDR1 MNHNS and CDR2 SASEGT come from the germline V gene. With 1 base clipped from V and 7 bases from J, the junction kept 1 base outside the gene matches. This CDR3 reads CASSEGTGVEKLFF. The DNA for the CDR3 is TGTGCCAGCAGTGAAGGGACAGGGGTTGAAAAACTGTTTTTT.

This chain joins TRBV9 and TRBJ2-2; the match to TRBD2 covers 8 bases. The CDR3 contains 17 residues. V was clipped by 4 bases and J by 0 bases; unmatched bases: 8. From germline, CDR1 is SGDLS and CDR2 YYNGEE. The CDR3, as DNA: TGTGCCAGCAGCCTGCGGGGGGACATAGCGAACACCGGGGAGCTGTTTTTT. This codes for CASSLRGDIANTGELFF. The full variable domain, completed using reference TRBV9 and TRBJ2-2, is DSGVTQTPKHLITATGQRVTLRCSPRSGDLSVYWYQQSLDQGLQFLIQYYNGEERAKGNILERFSAQQFPDLHSELNLSSLELGDSALYFCASSLRGDIANTGELFFGEGSRLTVL.

The chain has TRBV7-3 and TRBJ2-5, with 12 bases matching TRBD2. This CDR3 contains 20 residues. The junction had 18 bases not matched to a gene; V was cut back by 5 bases and J by 2 bases. Germline V lookup: CDR1 SGHTA, CDR2 FQGTGA. The CDR3: CASSPLGGGLAGSLQETQYF. The CDR3 nucleotides are TGTGCCAGCAGCCCCCTCGGGGGTGGACTAGCGGGATCTTTACAAGAGACCCAGTACTTC.

At least ten counts were recorded for this clonotype. The chain employs TRBV3-1 and TRBJ1-1; D gene uncertain. This CDR3 comprises 14 residues. Germline V gives CDR1 LGHDT, CDR2 YNNKEL (reference sequence). The V and J ends lost 1 base and 4 bases respectively, with 10 bases between them. The CDR3 DNA reads TGTGCCAGCAGCCAAGGACACTCGGTCACTGAAGCTTTCTTT. Its protein is CASSQGHSVTEAFF.

This clonotype was recorded many times. V is TRBV30 and J is TRBJ1-1; D not certain. Germline lookup yields CDR1 GTSNPN and CDR2 SVGIG (reference sequence). Trimming shortened V by 2 bases and J by 1 base, and 8 bases separated the two germline ends. The CDR3 is 13 amino acids. CDR3 in DNA: TGTGCCTGGAGTCCCCGACAGAACACTGAAGCTTTCTTT. As protein: CAWSPRQNTEAFF.

In its sample, this clonotype was seen a few times. J is TRBJ2-2 and V is TRBV29-1; tentatively, D is TRBD2 (6 bases). This CDR3 region has 13 residues. V was cut by 7 bases and J by 3 bases, with 12 bases left in between. From germline, CDR1 is SQVTM and CDR2 ANQGSEA. The CDR3 loop reads CSASSVYTGELFF. The CDR3 DNA follows: TGCAGCGCCTCTAGCGTGTACACCGGGGAGCTGTTTTTT.

The chain couples TRBV29-1 to TRBJ2-1; TRBD2 agrees at 10 bases. CDR1 is SQVTM, CDR2 ANQGSEA, per germline. V was pared by 6 bases and J by 3 bases, with 5 bases of the junction left unmatched. This CDR3 is built from 14 residues. CDR3 residues: CSVAGTSDYNEQFF. The DNA of the CDR3 is TGCAGCGTGGCCGGGACTAGCGACTACAATGAGCAGTTCTTC.

The V gene is TRBV28, the J gene TRBJ1-3; D is ambiguous. The V gene's germline CDR1 is MDHEN and CDR2 SYDVKM. With 7 bases removed from V and 0 bases from J, the gap between germline ends came to 7 bases. The CDR3 sequence is 13 residues long. The CDR3: CASTDTSGNTIYF. CDR3 DNA: TGTGCCAGCACGGATACCTCTGGAAACACCATATATTTT. The full variable domain, with the rest looked up from reference TRBV28 and TRBJ1-3, is DVKVTQSSRYLVKRTGEKVFLECVQDMDHENMFWYRQDPGLGLRLIYFSYDVKMKEKGDIPEGYSVSREKKERFSLILESASTNQTSMYLCASTDTSGNTIYFGEGSWLTVV.

This clonotype was picked up many times. The CDR3, as DNA: TGTGCCAGCAGTTCCTATGGGCAGGGCGGGAACACTGAAGCTTTCTTT. Its protein is CASSSYGQGGNTEAFF. The chain links TRBV27 to TRBJ1-1; a weak D match, TRBD1 (5 bases). Germline V gene lookup returns CDR1 MNHEY and CDR2 SMNVEV (reference sequence). The CDR3 extends over 16 amino acids. V lost 4 bases and J lost 1, with 16 bases in between.

Here the CDR3 reads CASSVGRAGPYNEQFF. DNA for the CDR3: TGTGCCAGCAGCGTAGGGCGTGCGGGACCCTACAATGAGCAGTTCTTC. The chain carries TRBV9 and TRBJ2-1; a weak D match, TRBD2 (6 bases). CDR1 and CDR2 from the germline V gene are SGDLS and YYNGEE. V lost 0 bases to trimming and J lost 2 bases, with 12 bases between them. CDR3 length: 16 amino acids.

A single count supports this clonotype. The chain combines TRBV19 with TRBJ1-2, with unresolved D. Per germline, CDR1 LNHDA and CDR2 SQIVND (reference sequence). V gave up 4 bases and J gave up 4 bases, with 10 bases separating them. This CDR3 is 13 amino acids long. As DNA, the CDR3 is TGTGCCAGTAGTAATCGAGCTGGCTATGGCTACACCTTC. This encodes CASSNRAGYGYTF.

This clonotype was found many times. The rearrangement uses TRBV11-2 and TRBJ2-1; weak D call: TRBD2 (5 bases). V lost 5 bases and J 3 bases, leaving 8 bases between the germline ends. CDR1 SGHAT and CDR2 FQNNGV come from the germline V gene. The CDR3 runs to 13 residues. Here the CDR3 reads CASSRLFYNEQFF. As DNA, the CDR3 is TGTGCCAGCAGCCGACTATTCTACAATGAGCAGTTCTTC.

This chain uses TRBV28 with TRBJ1-1, with TRBD1 matching over 9 bases. This CDR3 has 15 amino acids. Germline V CDR1 and CDR2: MDHEN, SYDVKM. After removal of 8 bases from V and 3 bases from J, the junction contained 10 bases not matched to a gene. The CDR3 here is CASSQGGQGDTEAFF. The CDR3 coding sequence is TGTGCCAGCTCCCAGGGGGGACAGGGTGACACTGAAGCTTTCTTT.